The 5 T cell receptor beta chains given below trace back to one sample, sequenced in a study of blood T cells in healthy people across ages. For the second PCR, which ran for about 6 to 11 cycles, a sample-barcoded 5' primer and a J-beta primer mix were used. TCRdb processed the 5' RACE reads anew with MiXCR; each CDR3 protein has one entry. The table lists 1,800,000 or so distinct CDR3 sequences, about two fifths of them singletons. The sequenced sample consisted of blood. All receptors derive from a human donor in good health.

The CDR3 nucleotides read TGCAGCGTTGTACACAGGGGGATGAACACTGAAGCTTTCTTT. Encoded protein: CSVVHRGMNTEAFF. This rearrangement joins TRBV29-1 to TRBJ1-1; 8 nucleotides align to TRBD1. Per the germline V gene, CDR1 is SQVTM and CDR2 is ANQGSEA. The CDR3 has 14 residues. The V gene end was trimmed by 4 bases and the J gene end by 0 bases; junction bases not matched to a gene: 4.

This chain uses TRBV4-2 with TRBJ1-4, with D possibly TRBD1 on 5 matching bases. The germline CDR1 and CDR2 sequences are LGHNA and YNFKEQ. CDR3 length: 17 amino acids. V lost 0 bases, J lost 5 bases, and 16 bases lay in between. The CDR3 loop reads CASSQDPGTGSNEKLFF. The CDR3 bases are TGTGCCAGCAGCCAAGATCCCGGGACTGGCTCAAATGAAAAACTGTTTTTT.

CDR3: CSAYYRDTEAFF. The CDR3 DNA reads as TGCAGTGCGTACTACAGGGACACTGAAGCTTTCTTT. This chain joins TRBV20-1 and TRBJ1-1, with TRBD1 as a possible D gene (6 bases). CDR3 length equals 12 residues. Between the trimmed V and J ends, which lost 6 bases and 3 bases, there was a span of 11 bases. The germline V gene encodes CDR1 DFQATT and CDR2 SNEGSKA (reference sequence).

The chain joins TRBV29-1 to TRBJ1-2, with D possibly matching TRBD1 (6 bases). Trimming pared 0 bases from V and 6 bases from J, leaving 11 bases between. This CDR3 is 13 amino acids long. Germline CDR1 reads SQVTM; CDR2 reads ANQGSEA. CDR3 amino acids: CSVEDRRGDGYTF. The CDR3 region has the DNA TGCAGCGTTGAAGATCGCAGGGGCGATGGCTACACCTTC.

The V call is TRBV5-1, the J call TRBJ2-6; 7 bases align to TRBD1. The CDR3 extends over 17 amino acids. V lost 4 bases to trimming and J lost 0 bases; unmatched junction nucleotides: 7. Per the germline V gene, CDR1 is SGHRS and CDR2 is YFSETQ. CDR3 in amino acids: CASSPGTVRSGANVLTF. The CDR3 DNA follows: TGCGCCAGCAGCCCTGGGACAGTCCGCTCTGGGGCCAACGTCCTGACTTTC.